Listed below are T cell receptor beta chains from one sample, sequenced in a study of blood T cell repertoires in COVID-19. Assay: immunoSEQ multiplex PCR; the TCRdb copy retains only in-frame clones and omits some. The sample has 250,000 or so clones, approximately 90% seen once. The sample consisted of PBMCs or T cells enriched from blood (not recorded which). Every receptor here comes from a woman younger than 45 with acute COVID-19. Each CDR3 is given with its conserved first and last residue. The order of the fields is J gene, V gene, D gene, clone size, CDR3 protein, CDR3 DNA. D genes are given only for firm matches. Clone size is not always given. Where it is, it says once, few, many or a class for expanded clones.

>TRBJ1-4|TRBV9|.|once
CASSERGKTNEKLFF
TGTGCCAGCAGCGAGAGGGGGAAAACTAATGAAAAACTGTTTTTT
>TRBJ2-7|TRBV19|TRBD1|.
CASSIAPTGLTYEQYF
TGTGCCAGTAGTATAGCCCCGACAGGGCTTACCTACGAGCAGTACTTC
>TRBJ2-1|TRBV27|TRBD2|.
CASSRPTSQNEQFF
TGTGCCAGCAGTCGCCCGACTAGCCAGAATGAGCAGTTCTTC
>TRBJ1-5|TRBV27|.|.
CASSFRGYNQPQHF
TGTGCCAGCAGTTTTCGGGGATATAATCAGCCCCAGCATTTT
>TRBJ2-7|TRBV4-2|TRBD1|.
CASSQGWVGTVYEQYF
TGTGCCAGCAGCCAAGGGTGGGTCGGGACAGTCTACGAGCAGTACTTC
>TRBJ2-3|TRBV28|TRBD1|.
CASSFLGTGLTDTQYF
TGTGCCAGCAGTTTTCTAGGGACAGGGCTCACAGATACGCAGTATTTT
>TRBJ2-1|TRBV27|TRBD2|.
CASSLKGSGTGYNEQFF
TGTGCCAGCAGTTTAAAGGGTAGCGGGACCGGTTACAATGAGCAGTTCTTC
>TRBJ2-1|TRBV6-2/TRBV6-3|TRBD2|.
CASSYSGTSNNEQFF
TGTGCCAGCAGTTACTCCGGGACTAGCAACAATGAGCAGTTCTTC
>TRBJ1-3|TRBV7-8|.|.
CASSLRQLSGNTIYF
TGTGCCAGCAGCTTAAGACAGCTCTCTGGAAACACCATATATTTT
>TRBJ2-1|TRBV9|TRBD2|.
CASSVGGGSKYNEQFF
TGTGCCAGCAGCGTGGGTGGCGGGAGTAAGTACAATGAGCAGTTCTTC
>TRBJ2-4|TRBV20-1|TRBD2|few
CSASAREDQNIQYF
TGCAGTGCTAGTGCGCGGGAGGATCAAAACATTCAGTACTTC
>TRBJ2-7|TRBV6-1|.|.
CASSEQGALSYEQYF
TGTGCCAGCAGTGAACAAGGGGCTCTTTCCTACGAGCAGTACTTC
>TRBJ2-7|TRBV10-3|TRBD1|.
CAISGTGSMEEQYF
TGTGCCATCAGCGGGACAGGGAGTATGGAGGAGCAGTACTTC
>TRBJ2-2|TRBV5-1|.|.
CASSLGAVNTGELFF
TGCGCCAGCAGCTTGGGGGCAGTAAACACCGGGGAGCTGTTTTTT
>TRBJ2-2|TRBV4-2|TRBD2|.
CASSHSPLAGDTGELFF
TGTGCCAGCAGCCATTCTCCCCTAGCGGGAGACACCGGGGAGCTGTTTTTT
>TRBJ2-7|TRBV29-1|.|once
CSVEGQGLPEQYF
TGCAGCGTTGAAGGGCAGGGCCTACCCGAGCAGTACTTC
>TRBJ1-1|TRBV7-6|.|.
CASSNRQNKNTEAFF
TGTGCCAGCAGCAATCGACAGAACAAGAACACTGAAGCTTTCTTT
>TRBJ2-3|TRBV28|TRBD2|.
CASSSGLAGGTSSTDTQYF
TGTGCCAGCAGTTCCGGACTAGCGGGAGGAACATCTAGCACAGATACGCAGTATTTT
>TRBJ2-3|TRBV9|TRBD2|.
CASSKSGSWGDTQYF
TGTGCCAGCAGCAAGAGCGGGAGTTGGGGGGATACGCAGTATTTT
>TRBJ2-7|TRBV2|.|once
CASSFAGISSYEQYF
TGTGCCAGCAGTTTTGCCGGGATTAGCTCCTACGAGCAGTACTTC
>TRBJ1-1|TRBV7-2|TRBD1|.
CASSYGTGGLMNTEAFF
TGTGCCAGCAGCTACGGGACAGGGGGCCTAATGAACACTGAAGCTTTCTTT
>TRBJ2-2|TRBV24-1|TRBD1|.
CATSDAPGTGNTGELFF
TGTGCCACCAGTGATGCGCCCGGGACAGGGAACACCGGGGAGCTGTTTTTT
>TRBJ2-1|TRBV7-3|TRBD2|.
CASSLGGSVIGSEQFF
TGTGCCAGCAGCTTAGGCGGGAGTGTAATTGGGAGTGAGCAGTTCTTC